This T cell receptor beta chain was identified during a study of cytomegalovirus exposure and HLA in healthy donors. A note on this clone: Antigen specificity is unknown.

Study-wide results and caveats: Researchers reported in a later analysis that a missense DCLRE1C variant was tied to TCR beta V- and J-gene trimming. The classifier was said to identify cytomegalovirus status with high specificity and sensitivity. As a later analysis revealed, the rate of TCR association differed by HLA locus, with DRB1 most and HLA-C fewest. Across donors, presence/absence analyses took sequencing depth to be roughly uniform.

Researchers ran the PCR with 60 Vbeta and 13 Jbeta primers. Repertoires were generated with immunoSEQ multiplex PCR, while TCRdb's copy carries only in-frame clones and drops some. The sample lists around 150,000 clones, 81% seen once, with less than 15% in the top ten. The source material was PBMCs. This sequence originates from a woman between 50 and 59 years old in good health and CMV-seronegative.

Written as DNA, the CDR3 is TGTGCCAGCAGACGACAGGGCAGGGAGGACACTGAAGCTTTCTTT. It encodes CASRRQGREDTEAFF. This chain uses TRBV6-5 with TRBJ1-1; the match to TRBD1 covers 7 bases. Germline V gives CDR1 MNHEY, CDR2 SVGAGI. The CDR3 is 15 residues long. Losses at the gene ends were 6 bases for V and 3 bases for J; bases not matched to a gene: 10.